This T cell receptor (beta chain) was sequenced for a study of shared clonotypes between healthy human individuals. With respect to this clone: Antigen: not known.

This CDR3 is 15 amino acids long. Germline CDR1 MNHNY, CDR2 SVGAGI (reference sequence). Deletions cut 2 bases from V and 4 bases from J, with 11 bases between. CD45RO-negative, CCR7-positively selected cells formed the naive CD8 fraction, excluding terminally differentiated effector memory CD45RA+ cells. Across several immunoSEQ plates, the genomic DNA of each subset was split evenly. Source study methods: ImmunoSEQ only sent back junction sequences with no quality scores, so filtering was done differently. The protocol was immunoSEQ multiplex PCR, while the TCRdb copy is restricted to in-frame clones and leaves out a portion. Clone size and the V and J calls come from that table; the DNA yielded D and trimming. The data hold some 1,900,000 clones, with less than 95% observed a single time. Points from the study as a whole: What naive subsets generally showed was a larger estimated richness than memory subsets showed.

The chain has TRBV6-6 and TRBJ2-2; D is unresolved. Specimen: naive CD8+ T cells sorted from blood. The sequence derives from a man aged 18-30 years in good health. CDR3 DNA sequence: TGTGCCAGCAGTTACGAATTTTATGGCACCGGGGAGCTGTTTTTT. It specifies CASSYEFYGTGELFF.